This paragraph reports one T cell receptor (beta chain). Germline CDR1 is SQVTM and CDR2 is ANQGSEA. This CDR3 is built from 15 residues. Trimming stripped 4 bases from V and 2 bases from J, with 17 bases between. The data originate from a study of blood T cell repertoires in COVID-19. On the study more broadly: Some COVID-19 samples were acute and others convalescent; all came from the United States, Italy and Spain.

Patients in Seattle were enrolled during active infection, then followed longitudinally. Sequencing was performed with immunoSEQ multiplex PCR; in TCRdb, only in-frame clones are kept and a portion is missing. The table records 84,000 or so clones, around 75% of them present only once. The V gene is TRBV29-1, the J gene TRBJ1-2, with D possibly matching TRBD1 (5 bases). Sequenced sample: peripheral blood. The receptor comes from a man in his 70s with COVID-19, enrolled during active disease. CDR3 DNA: TGCAGCGTTGTCTACAGGACGAATATCAACTATGGCTACACCTTC. Translating it yields CSVVYRTNINYGYTF. The variable domain in full, with the rest retrieved from reference TRBV29-1 and TRBJ1-2, is SAVISQKPSRDICQRGTSLTIQCQVDSQVTMMFWYRQQPGQSLTLIATANQGSEATYESGFVIDKFPISRPNLTFSTLTVSNMSPEDSSIYLCSVVYRTNINYGYTFGSGTRLTVV.